A selection of T cell receptor beta chains follows, all from one sample in a study of cytomegalovirus exposure and HLA in healthy donors. Assay: immunoSEQ multiplex PCR; the TCRdb copy retains only in-frame clones and omits some. The sample lists around 180,000 clones, 80% to 85% occurring once. The sequencing sample was made of PBMCs. The receptor source for this set is a woman aged 18-29 years in good health and CMV-seropositive. Both conserved end residues are part of each CDR3. D genes are given only for firm matches. Not every row has a clone size; where given, it reads once, few, many or a size class.

d_gene: .
v_gene: TRBV27
j_gene: TRBJ2-1
abundance: .
CDR3aa: CASSTHWANEQFF
CDR3nt: TGTGCCAGCAGTACTCATTGGGCGAATGAGCAGTTCTTC

d_gene: .
v_gene: TRBV7-6
j_gene: TRBJ2-1
abundance: once
CDR3aa: CARCPVERENEQFF
CDR3nt: TGTGCCCGCTGCCCGGTAGAGAGGGAAAATGAGCAGTTCTTC

d_gene: TRBD2
v_gene: TRBV11-3
j_gene: TRBJ2-1
abundance: .
CDR3aa: CASSLGELAGEQFF
CDR3nt: TGTGCCAGCAGCCTGGGAGAACTAGCGGGGGAGCAGTTCTTC

d_gene: .
v_gene: TRBV6-5
j_gene: TRBJ1-5
abundance: .
CDR3aa: CASSYSQGSDQPQHF
CDR3nt: TGTGCCAGCAGTTACTCGCAGGGAAGCGATCAGCCCCAGCATTTT

d_gene: .
v_gene: TRBV19
j_gene: TRBJ2-7
abundance: .
CDR3aa: CASSNGGDRNEQYF
CDR3nt: TGTGCCAGTAGTAATGGAGGGGACCGGAACGAGCAGTACTTC

d_gene: .
v_gene: TRBV5-6
j_gene: TRBJ2-5
abundance: .
CDR3aa: CASSLFQGETQYF
CDR3nt: TGTGCCAGCAGCTTGTTCCAGGGAGAGACCCAGTACTTC

d_gene: .
v_gene: TRBV2
j_gene: TRBJ1-3
abundance: .
CDR3aa: CASASYLGNTIYF
CDR3nt: TGTGCCAGTGCAAGCTATCTTGGAAACACCATATATTTT

d_gene: .
v_gene: TRBV30
j_gene: TRBJ2-3
abundance: .
CDR3aa: CAWTNYRRTDTQYF
CDR3nt: TGTGCCTGGACAAACTACCGACGCACAGATACGCAGTATTTT

d_gene: TRBD2
v_gene: TRBV9
j_gene: TRBJ2-5
abundance: .
CDR3aa: CASSVRGGGQETQYF
CDR3nt: TGTGCCAGCAGCGTCAGGGGCGGGGGGCAAGAGACCCAGTACTTC

d_gene: .
v_gene: TRBV6-1
j_gene: TRBJ1-1
abundance: .
CDR3aa: CASEGGRGESTEAFF
CDR3nt: TGTGCCAGCGAGGGGGGGAGGGGAGAAAGCACTGAAGCTTTCTTT

d_gene: TRBD2
v_gene: TRBV7-2
j_gene: TRBJ2-5
abundance: .
CDR3aa: CASSSGGQETQYF
CDR3nt: TGTGCCAGCAGCTCGGGGGGACAAGAGACCCAGTACTTC

d_gene: .
v_gene: TRBV30
j_gene: TRBJ1-1
abundance: .
CDR3aa: CAWSVLISGGDTEAFF
CDR3nt: TGTGCCTGGAGTGTACTGATCTCGGGAGGGGATACTGAAGCTTTCTTT

d_gene: TRBD1
v_gene: TRBV6-4
j_gene: TRBJ2-5
abundance: once
CDR3aa: CASSDSPGQQETQYF
CDR3nt: TGTGCCAGCAGTGATTCTCCGGGACAGCAAGAGACCCAGTACTTC

d_gene: TRBD2
v_gene: TRBV11-2
j_gene: TRBJ2-7
abundance: once
CDR3aa: CASSWRGGGYEQYF
CDR3nt: TGTGCCAGCAGCTGGCGGGGGGGCGGGTACGAGCAGTACTTC

d_gene: .
v_gene: TRBV5-1
j_gene: TRBJ2-2
abundance: .
CDR3aa: CASSSGHQNTGELFF
CDR3nt: TGCGCCAGCAGCTCTGGGCATCAGAACACCGGGGAGCTGTTTTTT

d_gene: .
v_gene: TRBV30
j_gene: TRBJ2-1
abundance: .
CDR3aa: CAWSIGGEQFF
CDR3nt: TGTGCCTGGAGCATCGGGGGTGAGCAGTTCTTC

d_gene: .
v_gene: TRBV6-1
j_gene: TRBJ2-5
abundance: .
CDR3aa: CASRDTGRETQYF
CDR3nt: TGTGCCAGCAGGGACACTGGGCGAGAGACCCAGTACTTC

d_gene: .
v_gene: TRBV10-2
j_gene: TRBJ2-5
abundance: .
CDR3aa: CASSESGTSQETQYF
CDR3nt: TGCGCCAGCAGTGAGTCCGGGACTTCTCAAGAGACCCAGTACTTC

d_gene: .
v_gene: TRBV10-3
j_gene: TRBJ2-5
abundance: .
CDR3aa: CAIAGRPQETQYF
CDR3nt: TGTGCCATCGCGGGGAGGCCGCAAGAGACCCAGTACTTC

d_gene: .
v_gene: TRBV5-6
j_gene: TRBJ1-6
abundance: few
CDR3aa: CASSLGLSGSPLHF
CDR3nt: TGTGCCAGCAGCTTGGGATTGAGTGGTTCACCCCTCCACTTT

d_gene: TRBD2
v_gene: TRBV4-1
j_gene: TRBJ2-2
abundance: .
CDR3aa: CASSQVRAGVNTGELFF
CDR3nt: TGCGCCAGCAGCCAAGTTCGGGCGGGGGTGAACACCGGGGAGCTGTTTTTT

d_gene: .
v_gene: TRBV21-1
j_gene: TRBJ1-3
abundance: .
CDR3aa: CASSRKGTGRYSGNTIYF
CDR3nt: TGTGCCAGCAGCCGGAAGGGAACAGGGCGTTACTCTGGAAACACCATATATTTT

d_gene: .
v_gene: TRBV28
j_gene: TRBJ1-1
abundance: .
CDR3aa: CASTLARGIGTEAFF
CDR3nt: TGTGCCAGCACCCTCGCCCGGGGAATAGGCACTGAAGCTTTCTTT

d_gene: .
v_gene: TRBV7-2
j_gene: TRBJ2-5
abundance: few
CDR3aa: CASSLNIGETQYF
CDR3nt: TGTGCCAGCAGCTTAAATATCGGGGAGACCCAGTACTTC

d_gene: .
v_gene: TRBV4-2
j_gene: TRBJ1-4
abundance: .
CDR3aa: CASSQDPYQGGSEKLFF
CDR3nt: TGTGCCAGCAGCCAAGATCCCTATCAGGGAGGAAGTGAAAAACTGTTTTTT

d_gene: TRBD1
v_gene: TRBV6-5
j_gene: TRBJ1-4
abundance: .
CDR3aa: CASSQGVAHEKLFF
CDR3nt: TGTGCCAGCAGCCAGGGGGTCGCGCATGAAAAACTGTTTTTT

d_gene: TRBD1
v_gene: TRBV19
j_gene: TRBJ1-1
abundance: .
CDR3aa: CASMGQGVTEAFF
CDR3nt: TGTGCCAGTATGGGACAGGGGGTCACTGAAGCTTTCTTT

d_gene: TRBD1
v_gene: TRBV6-5
j_gene: TRBJ1-1
abundance: .
CDR3aa: CASSSPGQRGEAFF
CDR3nt: TGTGCCAGCAGTTCACCGGGACAGAGGGGAGAAGCTTTCTTT

d_gene: .
v_gene: TRBV14
j_gene: TRBJ2-5
abundance: .
CDR3aa: CASSQVWGEETQYF
CDR3nt: TGTGCCAGCAGCCAAGTTTGGGGGGAAGAGACCCAGTACTTC

d_gene: TRBD1
v_gene: TRBV18
j_gene: TRBJ1-2
abundance: .
CDR3aa: CATIAGTEPNGYTF
CDR3nt: TGTGCCACCATCGCCGGGACAGAACCAAATGGCTACACCTTC

d_gene: TRBD1
v_gene: TRBV4-1
j_gene: TRBJ1-2
abundance: .
CDR3aa: CASSRLWTGGTNYGYTF
CDR3nt: TGCGCCAGCAGCCGTCTTTGGACAGGGGGCACGAACTATGGCTACACCTTC

d_gene: TRBD1
v_gene: TRBV11-2
j_gene: TRBJ1-4
abundance: .
CDR3aa: CASSSSGGEWLF
CDR3nt: TGTGCCAGCAGCTCATCAGGGGGTGAGTGGCTTTTT